This TCR beta chain is drawn from a study of blood T cell repertoires in COVID-19. At the level of the study: Sources were T cells, B-cell-depleted T cells, or PBMCs; the material itself was cDNA or gDNA.

Participants, about 18 to 90 years old, spanned around 25 US areas. The CDR3 runs 14 residues. The germline gives CDR1 MNHEY, CDR2 SVGAGI. V was pared by 8 bases and J by 5 bases, with 11 bases of the junction left unmatched. Assay used: immunoSEQ multiplex PCR; TCRdb lists only in-frame clones, some missing. The table lists just over 300,000 clones, about nine tenths of them singletons. V gene TRBV6-5 combines with J gene TRBJ2-5; TRBD2 matches at 7 bases. Sequencing was done on a sample of PBMCs or T cells enriched from blood (not recorded which). The TCR originated in a man aged 25 to 40 who had recovered from COVID-19. The CDR3 DNA reads TGTGCCAGCCAGCGGGATGGGGGGAGGGAGACCCAGTACTTC. Its translation is CASQRDGGRETQYF.